The clone carrying this T cell receptor beta chain was picked up many times. Its antigen is as yet unknown. V lost 4 bases, J lost 5 bases, and 5 bases stayed unmatched. This CDR3 spans 14 amino acids. CDR1 is ENHRY and CDR2 is SYGVKD in the germline V gene. Any symptoms of ophthalmopathy came after the first hyperthyroidism diagnosis, from which the blood sample dates. The record originates from a study of T cells in Graves' hyperthyroidism and ophthalmopathy. Broader study findings: Patients with ophthalmopathy were separated from those with stable hyperthyroidism by a 13 V-J model. Onset of ophthalmopathy came a median approximately 6.5 months after the model predicted it.

The investigators amplified TCR beta CDR3 regions from RNA transcripts. With the HTBI primer set, the TCR CDR3 went through a first round of RT-PCR. TCRdb reprocessed the multiplex PCR reads with MiXCR, giving one entry per CDR3 protein. The sample lists some 600,000 distinct CDR3 sequences; about 15% were seen once. The sample comprised blood. The chain couples TRBV10-3 to TRBJ2-5; 9 positions match TRBD1. The receptor was isolated from a woman aged 25 to 39 with Graves' hyperthyroidism that later progressed to Graves' ophthalmopathy. The CDR3 bases are TGTGCCATCAGTGGACAGGGGGTGGCGGAGACCCAGTACTTC. It translates to CAISGQGVAETQYF.